Listed below are T cell receptor beta chains from one sample, sequenced in a study of cytomegalovirus exposure and HLA in healthy donors. Some clones are missing from TCRdb's copy, which holds only in-frame ones; the method was immunoSEQ multiplex PCR. The table lists more than 85,000 clones, over 60% of them singletons, with roughly 1.2% in the top ten. The specimen sequenced was PBMCs. These receptors all stem from a woman younger than 45 in good health and CMV-seronegative. CDR3s leave out the opening cysteine and the closing phenylalanine or tryptophan. Fields, in order: CDR3 protein, CDR3 length, J gene, V gene.

ASSPEFGGQPLNTEAF 16 TRBJ1-1 TRBV11-3
ASSPSSSSYNEQF 13 TRBJ2-1 TRBV4-1
ASSYPSSNEKLF 12 TRBJ1-4 TRBV6-6
ASSTRRQPHNEQY 13 TRBJ2-7 TRBV5-1
ASSQKGGSPAGYGYT 15 TRBJ1-2 TRBV14
ASSQELGGIAEAF 13 TRBJ1-1 TRBV4-2
ASTETSGFTGELF 13 TRBJ2-2 TRBV19
ASSVLAGGPTDTQY 14 TRBJ2-3 TRBV6-1
ASSLDWRTAPRYNEQF 16 TRBJ2-1 TRBV4-3
ASSVDYPTEQNTEAF 15 TRBJ1-1 TRBV9
ASSQVPPPSPYEQY 14 TRBJ2-7 TRBV4-2
ASSAFLRGEQY 11 TRBJ2-7 TRBV6-1
ASSLYYEQY 9 TRBJ2-7 TRBV18
ASSLPGRVRGYT 12 TRBJ1-2 TRBV7-8
SGLGTENTEAF 11 TRBJ1-1 TRBV29-1
ASSYRDYEQY 10 TRBJ2-7 TRBV7-2
ASRGGSSGNEQF 12 TRBJ2-1 TRBV6-4
ASSYQADNQPQH 12 TRBJ1-5 TRBV6-5
ASSRTQENTEAF 12 TRBJ1-1 TRBV7-6
SVEFGQGTYEQY 12 . TRBV29-1
ATGQVNEQF 9 TRBJ2-1 TRBV15
ASSDRRTGGNIQY 13 TRBJ2-4 TRBV25-1
ASSAEDVNSPLH 12 TRBJ1-6 TRBV9
ASSPDRGFSETQY 13 TRBJ2-5 TRBV4-2
ASSGAGLANTGELF 14 TRBJ2-2 TRBV5-4
AISPPWGDRENTEAF 15 TRBJ1-1 TRBV10-3
ASSPAGLAKYNEQF 14 TRBJ2-1 TRBV5-6
ASSLGGQGRQETQY 14 TRBJ2-5 TRBV5-1
AISETGTGASNQPQH 15 TRBJ1-5 TRBV10-3
ASSSDRAGAYEQY 13 TRBJ2-7 TRBV6-1
ASKITGGSNYGYT 13 TRBJ1-2 TRBV19
ASSLAEVGGFRAF 13 TRBJ1-1 TRBV5-4
ASSYRTSGRVGQF 13 TRBJ2-1 TRBV6-5
ASRGDFYEQY 10 TRBJ2-7 TRBV7-9
ASSLEERDSEQY 12 TRBJ2-7 TRBV7-3
SVVGGLGKLDYEQY 14 TRBJ2-7 TRBV29-1
ASSSGHLYNEQF 12 TRBJ2-1 TRBV7-3
ASSLLVGPQF 10 TRBJ2-1 TRBV7-2
AWSTGQGNNYGYT 13 TRBJ1-2 TRBV30
ASTPGGGTPLAYEQY 15 TRBJ2-7 TRBV23-1
ASSSNRDTEAF 11 TRBJ1-1 TRBV18
ASSEGPGGYEQY 12 TRBJ2-7 TRBV6-1
ASLGGTYGYT 10 TRBJ1-2 TRBV6-1
ASSLGETGGQETQY 14 TRBJ2-5 TRBV28
ASNLMGEGMNEKLF 14 TRBJ1-4 TRBV28
ASSFLAGGGQETQY 14 TRBJ2-5 TRBV7-8
ASSLAGQYDEQY 12 TRBJ2-7 TRBV5-5
ASSQDRGDTGELF 13 TRBJ2-2 TRBV4-3
ASSQNEQF 8 TRBJ2-1 TRBV2
ASSPRGGNTGELF 13 TRBJ2-2 TRBV6-5
ASSQIPGAGQSVEKLF 16 TRBJ1-4 TRBV14